The clone carrying this T cell receptor (beta chain) has only a few counts. This record comes from a study of human T cells and chemical hapten exposure. In the study overall: Mainly, slight library volume differences in the pool made TCR yields vary.

This CDR3 is 15 amino acids long. Trimming at V came to 0 bases and at J to 6 bases, leaving 10 bases not matched to a gene. Germline V gene data show CDR1 as DFQATT and CDR2 as SNEGSKA (reference sequence). TCRdb re-derived calls from the RACE reads in MiXCR, one entry per CDR3 protein. The table records fewer than 100,000 distinct CDR3 sequences, roughly 7.9% of them present only once. Time point in this sample: healthy volunteer bleed at 6 weeks. Unfractionated whole blood yielded the extracted total RNA. The specimen sequenced was whole blood. V gene TRBV20-1 combines with J gene TRBJ2-7; TRBD2 aligns across 8 bases. The clonotype was recovered from a female donor in good health. Some clones in this sample may be carry-over from other donors' samples. As DNA, the CDR3 is TGCAGTGCTAGAGATCAACAGCGGGGGCAATCCGAGCAGTACTTC. It codes for CSARDQQRGQSEQYF.